This T cell receptor beta chain appears in the sequencing data of a study of blood T cell repertoires in COVID-19 (dated by TCRdb to 2020 to 2021). In the study overall: Samples covering the acute and convalescent phases of COVID-19 were provided by collaborators in the United States, Italy and Spain. The material from the prospective study consisted of cDNA or gDNA derived from T cells, B-cell-depleted T cells, or PBMCs. Subjects who had been exposed to COVID-19, were actively infected with it, or had recovered from it provided the deeply sampled blood TCRbeta repertoires that made up the dataset. The repertoires were released in a freely available public database meant as a resource for research on the immune response to SARS-CoV-2. Samples came from the ongoing ImmuneRACE study (first 160 participants) plus 1,254 subjects from 6 global collaborators. Nearly every sample came with metadata listing a de-identified subject ID, COVID-19 status, age in years and sex. HLA class I and class II types, where available, came from metadata supplied by the sample provider rather than from assay-based typing. Here is what the overall study found, with its caveats: The amount of clinical and demographic metadata varied by source and participant and was provided uncurated.

The CDR3 sequence holds 13 residues, the cysteine and phenylalanine included. CDR3 DNA only is kept here, 39 bases in frame from base 1. From the germline V gene, CDR1 is KGHDR and CDR2 is SFDVKD. Deletion took 3 bases off V and 6 bases off J, with a span of 8 bases between the germline ends. This clone was picked up a small number of times. Its antigen remains undetermined. One base away there is no much larger clone; base qualities are not given. Collaborating institutions collected whole blood in K2EDTA tubes following their own protocols. For TCRbeta analysis, collaborators shipped samples as frozen whole blood, isolated PBMCs, or DNA extracted from either of those sample types. The immunoSEQ Assay, a bias-controlled multiplex PCR, was used to amplify TCRbeta CDR3 regions from genomic DNA. The original methods were these. Nucleated cell counts per sample were estimated from amplification of reference gene primers within the assay. To quantify the absolute abundance of each unique TCRbeta CDR3 rearrangement, sequence reads were collapsed and filtered. Productive Simpson clonality was computed per sample as the square root of Simpson's diversity index over productive rearrangements. TCRdb obtained this table from immuneACCESS and retained in-frame rearrangements with V and J assigned. These tables miss some clones; where compared with another copy, unresolved V genes account for less than half of the shortfall, and the remainder is unexplained. The V and J calls and clone size are taken from that table; D and trimming were inferred from the DNA. Here the sample has tens of thousands of clones; 80% occur a single time. Roughly a fifth of the sample is taken by the ten largest.

The TCR originated in a woman older than 75 with acute or convalescent COVID-19. The sequence joins TRBV24-1 to TRBJ2-1; no D segment can be confidently identified. Sequencing input: peripheral blood. The DNA sequence is as follows: TGTGCCACCAGTGATGCCTGGGCCAATGAGCAGTTCTTC. It translates as CATSDAWANEQFF.